This T cell receptor beta chain was sequenced in a study of shared clonotypes between healthy human individuals. Only in-frame clones appear in the TCRdb table, and some are missing; sequencing was by immunoSEQ multiplex PCR. The data show about 490,000 clones, roughly 80% seen once. Study-wide findings and caveats: Among donors, the sharing of clonotypes was expected to be influenced by sequencing depth.

As for this clone: As yet, its antigen is unknown. A read error likely explains this, since a far larger clone differs by one base. Other DNA sequences within the sample encode an identical CDR3.

The TCR originated in a woman between 35 and 50 years old in good health. Some clones in this sample may be carry-over from other donors' samples. Sequencing was carried out using PBMCs.

The DNA for the CDR3 is TGTGCCAGCAGCTTTGCAGGGGGAAACGAGCAGTACTTC. Encoded protein: CASSFAGGNEQYF. V is TRBV5-4 and J is TRBJ2-7; 7 nucleotides line up with TRBD1. The germline V gene has CDR1 SGHNT and CDR2 YYREEE (reference sequence). The CDR3 extends over 13 amino acids. J lost 5 bases, V lost 2 bases, and 4 bases had no gene match.